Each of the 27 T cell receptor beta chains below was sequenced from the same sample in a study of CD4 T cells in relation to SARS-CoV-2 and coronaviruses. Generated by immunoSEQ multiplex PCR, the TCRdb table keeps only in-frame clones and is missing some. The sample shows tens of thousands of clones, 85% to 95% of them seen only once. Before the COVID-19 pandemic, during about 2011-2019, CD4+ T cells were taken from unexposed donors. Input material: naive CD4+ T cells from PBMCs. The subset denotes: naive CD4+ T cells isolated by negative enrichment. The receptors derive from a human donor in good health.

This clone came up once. CDR3 DNA sequence: TGCGCCAGCAGCTTGGGACTAGCGGGGGGCGCCACAGATACGCAGTATTTT. Protein sequence: CASSLGLAGGATDTQYF. The V call is TRBV5-1, the J call TRBJ2-3, with TRBD2 matching over 13 bases. Germline trimming cut 0 bases from V and 2 bases from J; bases unmatched to any gene: 3. Germline CDR1 and CDR2: SGHRS and YFSETQ. The CDR3 loop spans 17 amino acids.

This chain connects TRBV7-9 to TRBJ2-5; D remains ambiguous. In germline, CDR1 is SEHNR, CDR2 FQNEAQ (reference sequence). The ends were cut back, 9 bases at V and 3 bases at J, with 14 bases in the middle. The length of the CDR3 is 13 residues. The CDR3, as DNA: TGTGCCAGTGAGCGAGGCCGAAAAGAGACCCAGTACTTC. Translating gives CASERGRKETQYF.

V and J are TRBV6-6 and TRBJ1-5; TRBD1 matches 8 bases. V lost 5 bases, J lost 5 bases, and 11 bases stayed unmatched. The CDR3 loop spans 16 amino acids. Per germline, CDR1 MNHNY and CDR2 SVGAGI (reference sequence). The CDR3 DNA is TGTGCCAGCAGTCGCCGGACAGGGATTCTTGATCAGCCCCAGCATTTT. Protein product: CASSRRTGILDQPQHF.

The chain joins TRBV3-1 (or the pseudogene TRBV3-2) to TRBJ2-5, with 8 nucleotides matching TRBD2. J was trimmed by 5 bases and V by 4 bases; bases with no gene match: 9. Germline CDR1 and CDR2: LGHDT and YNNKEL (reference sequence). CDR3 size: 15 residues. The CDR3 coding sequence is TGTGCCAGCAGCCCTCAGGGAGCGGGAGTGGAGACCCAGTACTTC. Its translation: CASSPQGAGVETQYF.

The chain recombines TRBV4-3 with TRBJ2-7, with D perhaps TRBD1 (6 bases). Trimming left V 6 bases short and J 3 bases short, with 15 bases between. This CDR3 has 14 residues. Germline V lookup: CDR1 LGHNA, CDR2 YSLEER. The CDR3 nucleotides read TGCGCCAGCAGTCAACAGGGAAATCTCTACGAGCAGTACTTC. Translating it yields CASSQQGNLYEQYF.

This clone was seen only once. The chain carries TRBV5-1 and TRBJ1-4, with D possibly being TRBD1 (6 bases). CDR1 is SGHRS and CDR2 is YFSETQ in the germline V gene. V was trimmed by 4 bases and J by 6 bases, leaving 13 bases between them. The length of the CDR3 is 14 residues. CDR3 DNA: TGCGCCAGCAGCCCAGGGGTATTAGATGAAAAACTGTTTTTT. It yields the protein CASSPGVLDEKLFF.

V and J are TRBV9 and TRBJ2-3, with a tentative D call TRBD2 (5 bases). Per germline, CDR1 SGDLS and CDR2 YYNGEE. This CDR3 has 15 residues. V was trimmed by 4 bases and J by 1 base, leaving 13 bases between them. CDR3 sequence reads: CASSPPLAGTDTQYF. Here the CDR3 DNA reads TGTGCCAGCAGCCCTCCCCTAGCTGGCACAGATACGCAGTATTTT.

Here the CDR3 reads CASSQQETQYF. The CDR3 coding sequence is TGTGCCAGCAGTCAACAAGAGACCCAGTACTTC. The chain recombines TRBV12-3 or TRBV12-4 with TRBJ2-5; D gene uncertain. The CDR3 is made up of 11 amino acids. V was trimmed by 5 bases and J by 2 bases, leaving 3 bases between them.

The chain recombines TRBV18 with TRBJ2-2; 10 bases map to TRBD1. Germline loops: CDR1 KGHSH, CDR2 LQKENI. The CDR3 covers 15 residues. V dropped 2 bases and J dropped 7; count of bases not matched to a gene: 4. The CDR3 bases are TGTGCCAGCTCACCAGCGACAGGGGGCAACGGGGAGCTGTTTTTT. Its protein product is CASSPATGGNGELFF.

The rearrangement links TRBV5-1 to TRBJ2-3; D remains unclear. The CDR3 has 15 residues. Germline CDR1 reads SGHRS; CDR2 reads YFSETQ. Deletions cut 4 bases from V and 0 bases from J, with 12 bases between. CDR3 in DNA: TGCGCCAGCAGCCCCCAGTCCTCTAGCACAGATACGCAGTATTTT. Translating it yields CASSPQSSSTDTQYF.

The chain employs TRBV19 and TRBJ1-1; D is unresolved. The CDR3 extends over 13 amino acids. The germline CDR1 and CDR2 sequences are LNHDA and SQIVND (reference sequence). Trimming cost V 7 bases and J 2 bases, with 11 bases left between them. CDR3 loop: CASNRGANTEAFF. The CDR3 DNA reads TGTGCCAGTAACCGGGGAGCAAACACTGAAGCTTTCTTT.

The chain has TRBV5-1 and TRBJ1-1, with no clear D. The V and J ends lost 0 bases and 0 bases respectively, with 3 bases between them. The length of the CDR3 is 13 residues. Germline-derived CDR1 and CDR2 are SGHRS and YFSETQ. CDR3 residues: CASSLDVNTEAFF. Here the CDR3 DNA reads TGCGCCAGCAGCTTGGACGTGAACACTGAAGCTTTCTTT.

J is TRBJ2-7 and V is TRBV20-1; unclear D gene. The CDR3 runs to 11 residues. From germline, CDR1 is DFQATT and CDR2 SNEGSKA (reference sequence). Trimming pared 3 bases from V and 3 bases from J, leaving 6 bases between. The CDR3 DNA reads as TGCAGTGCTAGTTCCGTCTACGAGCAGTACTTC. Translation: CSASSVYEQYF.

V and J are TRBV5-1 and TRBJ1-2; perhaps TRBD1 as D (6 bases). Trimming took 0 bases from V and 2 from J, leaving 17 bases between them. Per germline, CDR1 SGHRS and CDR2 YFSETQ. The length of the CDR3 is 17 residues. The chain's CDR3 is CASSLAGGAGVNYGYTF. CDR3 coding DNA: TGCGCCAGCAGCTTGGCCGGGGGGGCAGGAGTGAACTATGGCTACACCTTC.

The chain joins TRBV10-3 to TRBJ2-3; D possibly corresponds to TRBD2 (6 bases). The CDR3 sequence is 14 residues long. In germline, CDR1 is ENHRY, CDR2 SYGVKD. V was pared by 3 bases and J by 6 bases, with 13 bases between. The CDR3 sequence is CAISDQRAGDTQYF. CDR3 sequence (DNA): TGTGCCATCAGTGATCAGCGGGCCGGGGATACGCAGTATTTT.

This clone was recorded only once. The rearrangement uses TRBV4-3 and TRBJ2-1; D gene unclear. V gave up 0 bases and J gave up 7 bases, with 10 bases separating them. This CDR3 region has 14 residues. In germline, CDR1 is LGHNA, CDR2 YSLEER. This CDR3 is CASSQDLVRNEQFF. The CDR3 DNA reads TGCGCCAGCAGCCAAGATTTAGTGAGGAATGAGCAGTTCTTC.

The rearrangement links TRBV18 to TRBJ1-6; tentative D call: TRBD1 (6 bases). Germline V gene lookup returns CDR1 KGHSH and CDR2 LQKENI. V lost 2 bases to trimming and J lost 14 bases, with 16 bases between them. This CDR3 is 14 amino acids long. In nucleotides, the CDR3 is TGTGCCAGCTCACCAGACAGGTCGGGAGAGACCCTCCACTTT. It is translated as CASSPDRSGETLHF. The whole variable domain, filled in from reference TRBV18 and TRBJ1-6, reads NAGVMQNPRHLVRRRGQEARLRCSPMKGHSHVYWYRQLPEEGLKFMVYLQKENIIDESGMPKERFSAEFPKEGPSILRIQQVVRGDSAAYFCASSPDRSGETLHFGNGTRLTVT.

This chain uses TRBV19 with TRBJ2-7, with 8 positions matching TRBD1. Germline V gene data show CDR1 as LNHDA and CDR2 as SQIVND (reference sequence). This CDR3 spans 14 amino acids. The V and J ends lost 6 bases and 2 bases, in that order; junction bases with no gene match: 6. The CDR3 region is CASSRGQGAYEQYF. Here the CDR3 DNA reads TGTGCCAGTAGCAGAGGACAGGGCGCCTACGAGCAGTACTTC.

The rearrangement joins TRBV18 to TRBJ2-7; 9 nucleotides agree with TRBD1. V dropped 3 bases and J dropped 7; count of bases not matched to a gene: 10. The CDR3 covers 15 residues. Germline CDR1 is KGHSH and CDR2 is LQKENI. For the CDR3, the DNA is TGTGCCAGCTCACCCCCCGTGGGACAGGGTTGGGAGCAGTACTTC. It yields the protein CASSPPVGQGWEQYF.

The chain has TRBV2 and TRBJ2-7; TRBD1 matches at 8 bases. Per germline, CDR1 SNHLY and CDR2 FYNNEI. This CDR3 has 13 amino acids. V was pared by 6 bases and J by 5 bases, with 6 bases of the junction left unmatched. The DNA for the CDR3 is TGTGCCAGCAGACCGACAGGGGTCCACGAGCAGTACTTC. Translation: CASRPTGVHEQYF.

The CDR3 reads CATDFGPGSPLHF. The CDR3 DNA reads as TGTGCCACCGACTTTGGGCCGGGTTCACCCCTCCACTTT. The J gene is TRBJ1-6, the V gene TRBV2, with D hard to call. Between the trimmed V and J ends, which lost 10 bases and 9 bases, there was a span of 16 bases. Per the germline V gene, CDR1 is SNHLY and CDR2 is FYNNEI. The CDR3 is 13 amino acids.

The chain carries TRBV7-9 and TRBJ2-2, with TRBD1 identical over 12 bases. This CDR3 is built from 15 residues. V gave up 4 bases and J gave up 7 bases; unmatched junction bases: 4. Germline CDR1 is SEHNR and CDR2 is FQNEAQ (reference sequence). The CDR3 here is CASSYGTGGFGELFF. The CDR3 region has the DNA TGTGCCAGCAGCTACGGGACAGGGGGCTTCGGGGAGCTGTTTTTT.

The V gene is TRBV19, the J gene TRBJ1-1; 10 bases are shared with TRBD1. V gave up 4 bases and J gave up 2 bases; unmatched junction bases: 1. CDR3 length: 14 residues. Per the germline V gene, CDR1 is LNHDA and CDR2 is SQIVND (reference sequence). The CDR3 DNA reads TGTGCCAGTAGTAGGGACAGGGGTAACACTGAAGCTTTCTTT. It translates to CASSRDRGNTEAFF.

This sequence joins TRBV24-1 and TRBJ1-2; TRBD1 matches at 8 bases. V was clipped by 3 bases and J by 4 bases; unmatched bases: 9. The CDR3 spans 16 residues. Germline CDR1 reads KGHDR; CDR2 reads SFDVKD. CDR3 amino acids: CATSDDRTGSGYGYTF. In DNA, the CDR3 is TGTGCCACCAGTGATGATCGGACAGGGAGTGGCTATGGCTACACCTTC.

The CDR3 bases are TGTGCCAGCAGCGCTGAACGGGGAGAGACCCAGTACTTC. Its translation is CASSAERGETQYF. This rearrangement joins TRBV7-3 to TRBJ2-5; weak D call: TRBD2 (5 bases). Trimming left V 5 bases short and J 4 bases short, with 11 bases between. This CDR3 is built from 13 residues. The germline CDR1 and CDR2 sequences are SGHTA and FQGTGA.

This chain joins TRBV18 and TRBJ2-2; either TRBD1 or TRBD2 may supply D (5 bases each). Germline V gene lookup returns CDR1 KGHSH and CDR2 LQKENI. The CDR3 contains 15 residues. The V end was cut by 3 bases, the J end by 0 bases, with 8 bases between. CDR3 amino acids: CASSPEGPNTGELFF. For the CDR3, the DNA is TGTGCCAGCTCACCTGAGGGACCGAACACCGGGGAGCTGTTTTTT.

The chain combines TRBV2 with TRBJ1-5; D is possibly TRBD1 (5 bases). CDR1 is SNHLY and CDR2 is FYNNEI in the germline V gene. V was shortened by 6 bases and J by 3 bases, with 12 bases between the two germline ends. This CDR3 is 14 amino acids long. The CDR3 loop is CASRRGGYNQPQHF. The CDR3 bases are TGTGCCAGCAGGAGGGGCGGCTACAATCAGCCCCAGCATTTT.